These 18 T cell receptor beta chains were all obtained from the same sample, sequenced in a study of regulatory T cells in long-lasting Graves disease. Library construction for TCR beta used iRepertoire HTBI primers and Arm-PCR of CDR3 regions. Each CDR3 protein is one row after TCRdb ran MiXCR on the multiplex PCR reads. Altogether 300,000 to 350,000 distinct CDR3 sequences are present, around a fifth being singletons, with the ten largest covering just under 30%. The sample's time point: persistent/refractory GD, antithyroid drugs over 5 years with positive TRAb. After RNA was extracted from PBMCs, the TCR library was made from it. This material consisted of peripheral blood mononuclear cells (PBMCs), taken when the disease was refractory, from a patient treated with antithyroid drugs. Every receptor here comes from a female donor with Graves disease.

This chain connects TRBV4-2 to TRBJ1-4; 7 bases align to TRBD1. The germline V gene has CDR1 LGHNA and CDR2 YNFKEQ. V trimming: 1 base; J trimming: 6 bases; junction bases outside the gene matches: 2. The CDR3 totals 14 residues. The CDR3 region is CASSQGGGDEKLFF. The DNA for the CDR3 is TGTGCCAGCAGCCAAGGAGGGGGCGATGAAAAACTGTTTTTT.

This clonotype was observed many times. The CDR3 region has the DNA TGTGCCAGCAGTTTGGGGCTCAAGGGGGAAAAACTGTTTTTT. It codes for CASSLGLKGEKLFF. The genes are TRBV12-3 or TRBV12-4 and TRBJ1-4; D might be TRBD1 (5 bases). The V and J ends lost 3 bases and 8 bases respectively, with 13 bases between them. The CDR3 has 14 residues.

The genes are TRBV5-1 and TRBJ2-1; 8 bases agree with TRBD1. The germline V gene encodes CDR1 SGHRS and CDR2 YFSETQ. The CDR3 loop spans 13 amino acids. The J segment lost 9 bases and the V segment lost 4 bases, leaving 6 bases of the junction unmatched. For the CDR3, the DNA is TGCGCCAGCAGCACGGACAGGGCGGGTGAGCAGTTCTTC. It codes for CASSTDRAGEQFF.

In this sample, this clonotype turned up many times. The chain couples TRBV19 to TRBJ1-5; D is perhaps TRBD1 (5 bases). Germline CDR1 reads LNHDA; CDR2 reads SQIVND (reference sequence). Trimming stripped 10 bases from V and 6 bases from J, with 16 bases between. CDR3 length: 13 residues. CDR3 residues: CATEDSAGQPQHF. The CDR3 region has the DNA TGTGCCACTGAAGACAGCGCCGGTCAGCCCCAGCATTTT.

The chain recombines TRBV18 with TRBJ1-1; D not certain. Germline assignment: CDR1 KGHSH and CDR2 LQKENI. Trimming took off 3 bases at V and 9 bases at J, with 8 bases between the two ends. The CDR3 consists of 11 residues. The CDR3 DNA follows: TGTGCCAGCTCACCGTCTAGCCAAGCTTTCTTT. It specifies CASSPSSQAFF.

This clonotype was found many times. The chain combines TRBV5-1 with TRBJ1-6; D uncertain. Germline V gene sequence: CDR1 SGHRS, CDR2 YFSETQ. V was cut by 1 base and J by 7 bases, with 12 bases left in between. This CDR3 is built from 15 residues. CDR3 sequence (DNA): TGCGCCAGCAGCTTGAGTTGGCAGGCGAATTCACCCCTCCACTTT. Encoded protein: CASSLSWQANSPLHF. The whole variable domain, filled in from reference TRBV5-1 and TRBJ1-6, reads KAGVTQTPRYLIKTRGQQVTLSCSPISGHRSVSWYQQTPGQGLQFLFEYFSETQRNKGNFPGRFSGRQFSNSRSEMNVSTLELGDSALYLCASSLSWQANSPLHFGNGTRLTVT.

The chain employs TRBV7-9 and TRBJ2-2; D might be TRBD1 or TRBD2, each matching 5 bases. This CDR3 has 15 residues. Looked up from germline, CDR1 is SEHNR and CDR2 is FQNEAQ (reference sequence). V was clipped by 3 bases and J by 6 bases, with 14 bases between them. CDR3 in DNA: TGTGCCAGCAGCTTGGGGACCAGTCCGGCCGGGGAGCTGTTTTTT. Its translation: CASSLGTSPAGELFF. Together with reference TRBV7-9 and TRBJ2-2, the CDR3 gives the full variable domain: DTGVSQNPRHKITKRGQNVTFRCDPISEHNRLYWYRQTLGQGPEFLTYFQNEAQLEKSRLLSDRFSAERPKGSFSTLEIQRTEQGDSAMYLCASSLGTSPAGELFFGEGSRLTVL.

This clonotype appeared many times. The chain links TRBV29-1 to TRBJ2-7, with 7 bases identical to TRBD1. Germline V gene lookup returns CDR1 SQVTM and CDR2 ANQGSEA. Trimming at V came to 0 bases and at J to 0 bases, leaving 5 bases not matched to a gene. The CDR3 is made up of 15 amino acids. The DNA of the CDR3 is TGCAGCGTTGAAGATGAGACAGGGCCCTCCTACGAGCAGTACTTC. It specifies CSVEDETGPSYEQYF.

This clonotype was observed a few times. V gene TRBV18 combines with J gene TRBJ2-7; possible D gene TRBD2, 6 bases. Trimming shortened V by 1 base and J by 0 bases, and 7 bases separated the two germline ends. Germline loops: CDR1 KGHSH, CDR2 LQKENI. The CDR3 is 14 residues long. Here the CDR3 DNA reads TGTGCCAGCTCACCACGGCGGGACTCCTACGAGCAGTACTTC. Its protein is CASSPRRDSYEQYF.

This clonotype was picked up one time. The rearrangement uses TRBV7-9 and TRBJ1-1, with 8 bases fitting TRBD1. J was trimmed by 0 bases and V by 5 bases; bases with no gene match: 5. This CDR3 contains 15 residues. Germline CDR1 is SEHNR and CDR2 is FQNEAQ (reference sequence). The CDR3 DNA reads as TGTGCCAGCAGCGGACGACAGGGGCTGAACACTGAAGCTTTCTTT. Residues: CASSGRQGLNTEAFF.

This clonotype was detected a few times. The CDR3: CASSAEQGRETQYF. CDR3 sequence (DNA): TGTGCCAGCAGTGCCGAACAGGGGAGAGAGACCCAGTACTTC. The chain has TRBV12-3 or TRBV12-4 and TRBJ2-5; 7 bases are a match to TRBD1. This CDR3 spans 14 amino acids. With 5 bases clipped from V and 4 bases from J, the junction kept 7 bases outside the gene matches.

This clonotype was counted many times. The V gene is TRBV11-2, the J gene TRBJ2-7, with D hard to call. This CDR3 comprises 14 residues. V was trimmed by 1 base and J by 3 bases, leaving 10 bases between them. Germline CDR1 and CDR2: SGHAT and FQNNGV. The CDR3 DNA follows: TGTGCCAGCAGCTTAGCACAATATTACTACGAGCAGTACTTC. Translation gives CASSLAQYYYEQYF.

In this sample, this clonotype turned up a few times. This sequence joins TRBV7-6 and TRBJ2-7; TRBD2 aligns across 8 bases. Germline assignment: CDR1 SGHVS and CDR2 FNYEAQ. This CDR3 has 16 residues. The junction had 6 bases not matched to a gene; V was cut back by 2 bases and J by 0 bases. The CDR3 DNA is TGTGCCAGCAGCTTACTTGGCGGGGGGAGCTCCTACGAGCAGTACTTC. It specifies CASSLLGGGSSYEQYF.

The chain couples TRBV27 to TRBJ2-3; D gene ambiguous. CDR1 and CDR2 from the germline V gene are MNHEY and SMNVEV (reference sequence). The V end was cut by 8 bases, the J end by 2 bases, with 8 bases between. This CDR3 spans 12 amino acids. The CDR3 here is CASSTLTDTQYF. The CDR3 nucleotides are TGTGCCAGCTCAACCCTCACAGATACGCAGTATTTT.

The chain links TRBV4-3 to TRBJ1-3, with D perhaps TRBD1 (6 bases). V lost 1 base and J 4 bases, leaving 20 bases between the germline ends. Germline V gene sequence: CDR1 LGHNA, CDR2 YSLEER. The CDR3 is 18 amino acids. The CDR3 reads CASSQVGGHRGRGNTIYF. Here the CDR3 DNA reads TGCGCCAGCAGCCAAGTCGGGGGCCACCGTGGGAGGGGAAACACCATATATTTT.

There are a few counts of this clonotype. V gene TRBV7-3 combines with J gene TRBJ2-7; tentative D call: TRBD1 (5 bases). Germline V lookup: CDR1 SGHTA, CDR2 FQGTGA. There are 14 residues in the CDR3. V was shortened by 1 base and J by 5 bases, with 12 bases between the two germline ends. CDR3 residues: CASSLRAGIDEQYF. As DNA, the CDR3 is TGTGCCAGCAGCTTAAGGGCAGGGATCGACGAGCAGTACTTC.

This rearrangement joins TRBV5-1 to TRBJ2-5; TRBD2 matches at 11 bases. The J segment lost 4 bases and the V segment lost 6 bases, leaving 11 bases of the junction unmatched. This CDR3 region has 16 residues. In germline, CDR1 is SGHRS, CDR2 YFSETQ. In DNA form, the CDR3 reads TGCGCCAGCATGAGGAGTAGCGGGAGGGCCAGAGAGACCCAGTACTTC. Protein: CASMRSSGRARETQYF.

This clonotype was recorded a few times. The gene calls are TRBV7-9 and TRBJ2-5; D not certain. This CDR3 has 14 amino acids. V dropped 5 bases and J dropped 4 bases, with 14 bases sitting between them. CDR1 is SEHNR and CDR2 is FQNEAQ in the germline V gene (reference sequence). The CDR3 here is CASSPFMLGETQYF. Written as DNA, the CDR3 is TGTGCCAGCAGCCCTTTTATGTTGGGAGAGACCCAGTACTTC.